This T cell receptor beta chain was recorded in a study of siplizumab effects on memory and regulatory T cells. Trimming took 0 bases from V and 3 from J, leaving 6 bases between them. CDR1 SGDLS and CDR2 YYNGEE come from the germline V gene. The CDR3 contains 13 residues. TCRdb's copy holds only in-frame clones and misses some; the assay was immunoSEQ multiplex PCR. The sample has tens of thousands of clones; roughly 97% are singletons. This chain connects TRBV9 to TRBJ1-2; no clear D. The origin of this receptor is a human donor in good health. Sequencing was done on a sample of naive CD8+ T cells sorted from blood. CDR3 in amino acids: CASSVGGDYGYTF. The CDR3 bases are TGTGCCAGCAGCGTAGGAGGAGACTATGGCTACACCTTC.